This TCR beta chain was obtained from a study of PD-1 blockade in mismatch repair-deficient tumors. Study overall: Patients had about 13 mismatch repair-deficient cancer types and were previously treated and progressing. Broader study findings: Tumor-resident clones, often absent from pretreatment blood, expanded after pembrolizumab and then contracted.

Of note for this clone: Antigen unknown.

This table comes from immunoSEQ multiplex PCR, and its TCRdb copy is limited to in-frame clones, with some not included. There are roughly 48,000 clones in the sample; roughly 82% occur only once, and 2.5% to 4% lies in the top ten. This CDR3 spans 19 amino acids. The V and J ends lost 6 bases and 1 base, in that order; junction bases with no gene match: 11. Looked up from germline, CDR1 is SNHLY and CDR2 is FYNNEI. TCRs were sequenced from a few patients responding to pembrolizumab. The TCR comes from an adult with mismatch repair-deficient cancer. The input for sequencing was PBMCs, taken before pembrolizumab treatment. V gene TRBV2 combines with J gene TRBJ2-1; TRBD2 agrees at 14 bases. The CDR3 nucleotides read TGTGCCAGCAGCCCCGGGACTAGCGGGGGCCTTGTGTCCTACAATGAGCAGTTCTTC. Residues: CASSPGTSGGLVSYNEQFF. Together with reference TRBV2 and TRBJ2-1, the CDR3 gives the full variable domain: EPEVTQTPSHQVTQMGQEVILRCVPISNHLYFYWYRQILGQKVEFLVSFYNNEISEKSEIFDDQFSVERPDGSNFTLKIRSTKLEDSAMYFCASSPGTSGGLVSYNEQFFGPGTRLTVL.